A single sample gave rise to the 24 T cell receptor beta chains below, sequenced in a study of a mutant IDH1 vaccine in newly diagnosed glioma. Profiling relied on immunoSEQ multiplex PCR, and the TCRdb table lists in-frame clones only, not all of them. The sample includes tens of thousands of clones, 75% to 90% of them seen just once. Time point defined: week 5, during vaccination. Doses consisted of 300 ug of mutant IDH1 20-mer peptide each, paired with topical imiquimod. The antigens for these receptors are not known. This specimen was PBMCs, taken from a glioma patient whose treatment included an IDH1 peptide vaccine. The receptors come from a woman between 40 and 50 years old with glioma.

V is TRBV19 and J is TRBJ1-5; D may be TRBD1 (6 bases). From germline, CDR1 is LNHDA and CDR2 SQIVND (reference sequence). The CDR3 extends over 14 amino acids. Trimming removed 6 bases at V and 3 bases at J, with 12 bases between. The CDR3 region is CASRSGHPNQPQHF. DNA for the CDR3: TGTGCCAGTAGATCGGGACACCCCAATCAGCCCCAGCATTTT.

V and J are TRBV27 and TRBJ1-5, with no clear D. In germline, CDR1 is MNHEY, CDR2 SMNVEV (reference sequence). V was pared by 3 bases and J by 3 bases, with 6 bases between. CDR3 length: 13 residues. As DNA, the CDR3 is TGTGCCAGCAGTTTGGTGGCCAATCAGCCCCAGCATTTT. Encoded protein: CASSLVANQPQHF.

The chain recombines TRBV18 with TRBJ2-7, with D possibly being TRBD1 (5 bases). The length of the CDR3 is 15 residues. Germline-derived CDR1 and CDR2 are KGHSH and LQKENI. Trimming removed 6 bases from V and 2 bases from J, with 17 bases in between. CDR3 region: CASSPGQGGTYEQYF. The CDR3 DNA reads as TGTGCCAGCTCCCCCGGGCAGGGTGGCACCTACGAGCAGTACTTC.

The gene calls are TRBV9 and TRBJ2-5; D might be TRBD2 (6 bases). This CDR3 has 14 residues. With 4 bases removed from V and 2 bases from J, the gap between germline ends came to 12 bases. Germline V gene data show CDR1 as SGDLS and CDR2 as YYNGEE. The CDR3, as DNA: TGTGCCAGCAGCACCGCGGGGATGCAAGAGACCCAGTACTTC. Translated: CASSTAGMQETQYF.

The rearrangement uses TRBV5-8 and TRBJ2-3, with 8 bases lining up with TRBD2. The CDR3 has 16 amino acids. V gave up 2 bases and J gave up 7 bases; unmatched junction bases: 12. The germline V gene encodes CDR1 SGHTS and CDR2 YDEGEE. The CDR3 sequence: CASSFSRGSGMYTQYF. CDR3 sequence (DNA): TGTGCCAGCAGCTTTAGTAGGGGTAGCGGGATGTATACGCAGTATTTT.

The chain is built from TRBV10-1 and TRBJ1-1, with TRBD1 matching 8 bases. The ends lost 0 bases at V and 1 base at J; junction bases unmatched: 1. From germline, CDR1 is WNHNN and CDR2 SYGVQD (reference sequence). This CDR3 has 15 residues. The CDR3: CASSESGTGNTEAFF. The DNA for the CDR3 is TGCGCCAGCAGTGAGTCCGGGACAGGGAACACTGAAGCTTTCTTT.

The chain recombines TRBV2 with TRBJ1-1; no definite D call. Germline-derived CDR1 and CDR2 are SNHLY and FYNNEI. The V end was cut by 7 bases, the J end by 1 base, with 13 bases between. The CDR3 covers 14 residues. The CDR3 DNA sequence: TGTGCCAGCACTTCAGAAACCACGAACACTGAAGCTTTCTTT. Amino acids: CASTSETTNTEAFF.

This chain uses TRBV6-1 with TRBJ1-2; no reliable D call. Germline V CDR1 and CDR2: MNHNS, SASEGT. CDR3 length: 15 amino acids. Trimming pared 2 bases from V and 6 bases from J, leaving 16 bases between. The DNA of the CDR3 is TGTGCCAGCAGTGAATTGGGGATCCTGGGGAATGGCTACACCTTC. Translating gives CASSELGILGNGYTF.

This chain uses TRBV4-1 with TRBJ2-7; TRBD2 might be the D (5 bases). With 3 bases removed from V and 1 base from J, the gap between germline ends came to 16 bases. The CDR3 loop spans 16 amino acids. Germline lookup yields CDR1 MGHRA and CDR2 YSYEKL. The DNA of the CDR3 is TGCGCCAGCAGCCAGTCCGGACTCGTCCTTTCCTACGAGCAGTACTTC. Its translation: CASSQSGLVLSYEQYF.

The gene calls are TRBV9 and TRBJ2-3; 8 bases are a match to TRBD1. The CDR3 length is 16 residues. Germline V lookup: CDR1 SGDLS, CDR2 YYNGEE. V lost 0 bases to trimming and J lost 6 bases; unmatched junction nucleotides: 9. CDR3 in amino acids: CASSVVGQGASDTQYF. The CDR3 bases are TGTGCCAGCAGCGTAGTCGGGCAGGGGGCCTCCGATACGCAGTATTTT.

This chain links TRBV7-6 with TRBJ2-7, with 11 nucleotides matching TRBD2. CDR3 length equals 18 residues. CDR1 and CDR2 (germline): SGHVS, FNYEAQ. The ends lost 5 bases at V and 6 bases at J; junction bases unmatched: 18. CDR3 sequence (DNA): TGTGCCAGCAGCCCCCCTCCCGTACTAGCGGGAGAGCTTGGCGAGCAGTACTTC. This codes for CASSPPPVLAGELGEQYF.

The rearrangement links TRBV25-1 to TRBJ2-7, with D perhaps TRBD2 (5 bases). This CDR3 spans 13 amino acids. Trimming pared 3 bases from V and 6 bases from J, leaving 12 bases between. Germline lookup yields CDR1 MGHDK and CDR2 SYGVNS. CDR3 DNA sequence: TGTGCCAGCAGTGACGGACTCTACGGCGAGCAGTACTTC. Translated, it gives CASSDGLYGEQYF.

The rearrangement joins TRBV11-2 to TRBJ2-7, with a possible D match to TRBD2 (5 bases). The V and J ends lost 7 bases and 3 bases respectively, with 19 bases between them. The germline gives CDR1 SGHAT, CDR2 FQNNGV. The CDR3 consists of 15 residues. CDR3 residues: CASILRPSRFYEQYF. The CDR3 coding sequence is TGTGCCAGCATCCTTAGGCCTAGCAGATTCTACGAGCAGTACTTC.

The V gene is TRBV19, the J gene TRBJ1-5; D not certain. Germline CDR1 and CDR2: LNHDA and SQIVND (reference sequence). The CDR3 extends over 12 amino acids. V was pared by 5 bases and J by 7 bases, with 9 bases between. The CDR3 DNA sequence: TGTGCCAGTAGTGAGGTGAGACAGCCCCAGCATTTT. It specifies CASSEVRQPQHF. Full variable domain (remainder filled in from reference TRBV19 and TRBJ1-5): DGGITQSPKYLFRKEGQNVTLSCEQNLNHDAMYWYRQDPGQGLRLIYYSQIVNDFQKGDIAEGYSVSREKKESFPLTVTSAQKNPTAFYLCASSEVRQPQHFGDGTRLSIL.

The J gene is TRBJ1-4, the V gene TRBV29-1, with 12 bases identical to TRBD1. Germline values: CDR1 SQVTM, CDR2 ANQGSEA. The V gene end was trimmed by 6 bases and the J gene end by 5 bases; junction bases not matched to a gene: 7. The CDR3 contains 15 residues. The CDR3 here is CSVSGTGGGNEKLFF. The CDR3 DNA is TGCAGCGTGTCCGGGACAGGGGGCGGAAATGAAAAACTGTTTTTT. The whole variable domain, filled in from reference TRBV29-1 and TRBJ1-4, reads SAVISQKPSRDICQRGTSLTIQCQVDSQVTMMFWYRQQPGQSLTLIATANQGSEATYESGFVIDKFPISRPNLTFSTLTVSNMSPEDSSIYLCSVSGTGGGNEKLFFGSGTQLSVL.

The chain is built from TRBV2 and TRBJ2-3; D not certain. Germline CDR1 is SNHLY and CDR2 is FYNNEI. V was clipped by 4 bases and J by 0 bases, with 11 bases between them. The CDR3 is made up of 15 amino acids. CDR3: CASSAELQSTDTQYF. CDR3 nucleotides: TGTGCCAGCAGTGCAGAACTCCAGAGCACAGATACGCAGTATTTT.

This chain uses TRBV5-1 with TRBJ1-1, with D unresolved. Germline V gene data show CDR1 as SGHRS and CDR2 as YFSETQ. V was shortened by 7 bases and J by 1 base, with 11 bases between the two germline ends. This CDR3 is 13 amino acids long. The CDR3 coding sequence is TGCGCCAGCTCGACGGAAGGGAACACTGAAGCTTTCTTT. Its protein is CASSTEGNTEAFF. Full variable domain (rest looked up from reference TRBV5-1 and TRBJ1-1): KAGVTQTPRYLIKTRGQQVTLSCSPISGHRSVSWYQQTPGQGLQFLFEYFSETQRNKGNFPGRFSGRQFSNSRSEMNVSTLELGDSALYLCASSTEGNTEAFFGQGTRLTVV.

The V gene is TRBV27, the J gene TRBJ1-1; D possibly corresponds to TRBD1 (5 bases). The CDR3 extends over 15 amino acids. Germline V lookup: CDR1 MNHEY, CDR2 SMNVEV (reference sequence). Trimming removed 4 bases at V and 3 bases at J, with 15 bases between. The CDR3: CASSSPGGGDTEAFF. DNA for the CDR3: TGTGCCAGCAGTTCCCCGGGGGGAGGGGACACTGAAGCTTTCTTT.

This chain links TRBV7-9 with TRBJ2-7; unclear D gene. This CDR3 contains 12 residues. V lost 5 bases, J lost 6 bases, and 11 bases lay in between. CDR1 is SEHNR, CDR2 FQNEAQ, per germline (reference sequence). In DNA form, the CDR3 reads TGTGCCAGCAGCGGGCTTGGGTCCGAGCAGTACTTC. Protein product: CASSGLGSEQYF. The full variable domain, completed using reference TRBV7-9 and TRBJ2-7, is DTGVSQNPRHKITKRGQNVTFRCDPISEHNRLYWYRQTLGQGPEFLTYFQNEAQLEKSRLLSDRFSAERPKGSFSTLEIQRTEQGDSAMYLCASSGLGSEQYFGPGTRLTVT.

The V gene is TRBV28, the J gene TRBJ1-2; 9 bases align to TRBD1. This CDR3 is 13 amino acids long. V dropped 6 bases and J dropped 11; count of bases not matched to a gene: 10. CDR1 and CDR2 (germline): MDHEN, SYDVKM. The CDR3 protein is CASSYGTGTRYTF. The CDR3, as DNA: TGTGCCAGCAGCTACGGGACAGGGACTAGGTACACCTTC.

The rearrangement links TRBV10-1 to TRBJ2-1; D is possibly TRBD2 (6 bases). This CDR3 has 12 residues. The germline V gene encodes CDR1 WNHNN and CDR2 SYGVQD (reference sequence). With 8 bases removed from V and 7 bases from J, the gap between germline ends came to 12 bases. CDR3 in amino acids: CASRTTRNEQFF. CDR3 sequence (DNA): TGCGCCAGCCGCACGACTAGAAATGAGCAGTTCTTC.

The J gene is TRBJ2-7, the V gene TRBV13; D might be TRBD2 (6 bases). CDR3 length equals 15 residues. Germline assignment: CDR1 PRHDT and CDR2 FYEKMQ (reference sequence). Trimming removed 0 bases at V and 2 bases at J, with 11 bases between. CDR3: CASSLGLAGTYEQYF. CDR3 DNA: TGTGCCAGCAGCTTAGGCCTTGCGGGGACCTACGAGCAGTACTTC.

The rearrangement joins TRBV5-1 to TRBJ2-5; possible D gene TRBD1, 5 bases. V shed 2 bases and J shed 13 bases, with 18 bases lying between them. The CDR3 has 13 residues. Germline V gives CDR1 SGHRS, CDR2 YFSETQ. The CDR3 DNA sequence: TGCGCCAGCAGCTTTAGGGGCTTCGAGGTCCCGTACTTC. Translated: CASSFRGFEVPYF.

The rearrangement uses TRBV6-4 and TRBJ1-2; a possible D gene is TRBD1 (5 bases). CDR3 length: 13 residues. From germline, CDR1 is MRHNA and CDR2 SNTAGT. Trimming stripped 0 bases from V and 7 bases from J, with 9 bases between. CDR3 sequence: CASSDSAGSGYTF. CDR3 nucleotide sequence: TGTGCCAGCAGTGACTCGGCAGGGAGTGGCTACACCTTC.